A selection of T cell receptor beta chains follows, all from one sample in a study of blood T cell repertoires in COVID-19. The protocol was immunoSEQ multiplex PCR, while the TCRdb copy is restricted to in-frame clones and leaves out a portion. The table has more than 250,000 clones, roughly 88% seen once. Sequencing was performed on PBMCs or T cells enriched from blood (not recorded which). The receptors were sampled from a man younger than 45 who had recovered from COVID-19. Each CDR3 is given with its conserved first and last residue. The D gene is left open where the match is weak. The size of a clone is reported for some rows only, either as once, few or many, or as a class for expanded clones.

J: TRBJ1-2; V: TRBV5-1; size: -; D: TRBD1; length: 15; DNA: TGCGCCAGCAGTACTTGGACAGGGGTGGGCTATGGCTACACCTTC; CDR3: CASSTWTGVGYGYTF
J: TRBJ2-7; V: TRBV30; size: -; D: -; length: 12; DNA: TGTGCCTGGAGCCTGAGCTCCTACGAGCAGTACTTC; CDR3: CAWSLSSYEQYF
J: TRBJ1-2; V: TRBV19; size: -; D: -; length: 15; DNA: TGTGCCAGTAGTACAACAGGGCAGATTAACTATGGCTACACCTTC; CDR3: CASSTTGQINYGYTF
J: TRBJ1-2; V: TRBV6-5; size: once; D: TRBD1; length: 15; DNA: TGTGCCAGCAGGCCAGGGACAGGGGGCGGCTATGGCTACACCTTC; CDR3: CASRPGTGGGYGYTF
J: TRBJ2-2; V: TRBV5-1; size: -; D: TRBD1; length: 17; DNA: TGCGCCAGCACTCTCGACCCCGACAGGGTAAACACCGGGGAGCTGTTTTTT; CDR3: CASTLDPDRVNTGELFF
J: TRBJ2-2; V: TRBV6-2/TRBV6-3; size: -; D: TRBD2; length: 15; DNA: TGTGCCAGCAGTCGCCGACCCGGGGGGACCGGGGAGCTGTTTTTT; CDR3: CASSRRPGGTGELFF
J: TRBJ1-2; V: TRBV19; size: -; D: -; length: 14; DNA: TGTGCCAGTAGTGACACCGGGGGATACTATGGCTACACCTTC; CDR3: CASSDTGGYYGYTF
J: TRBJ1-2; V: TRBV19; size: -; D: -; length: 16; DNA: TGTGCCAGTACCCAACTTGGGGGCAGACGAACAGTAGGCTACACCTTC; CDR3: CASTQLGGRRTVGYTF
J: TRBJ1-3; V: TRBV12-5; size: once; D: -; length: 16; DNA: TGTGCTAGTGGTTTGCTGAGGGCTTTCTCTGGAAACACCATATATTTT; CDR3: CASGLLRAFSGNTIYF
J: TRBJ2-7; V: TRBV20-1; size: -; D: -; length: 11; DNA: TGCAGTGCTAGAGAGCCGGGAGAGCAGTACTTC; CDR3: CSAREPGEQYF